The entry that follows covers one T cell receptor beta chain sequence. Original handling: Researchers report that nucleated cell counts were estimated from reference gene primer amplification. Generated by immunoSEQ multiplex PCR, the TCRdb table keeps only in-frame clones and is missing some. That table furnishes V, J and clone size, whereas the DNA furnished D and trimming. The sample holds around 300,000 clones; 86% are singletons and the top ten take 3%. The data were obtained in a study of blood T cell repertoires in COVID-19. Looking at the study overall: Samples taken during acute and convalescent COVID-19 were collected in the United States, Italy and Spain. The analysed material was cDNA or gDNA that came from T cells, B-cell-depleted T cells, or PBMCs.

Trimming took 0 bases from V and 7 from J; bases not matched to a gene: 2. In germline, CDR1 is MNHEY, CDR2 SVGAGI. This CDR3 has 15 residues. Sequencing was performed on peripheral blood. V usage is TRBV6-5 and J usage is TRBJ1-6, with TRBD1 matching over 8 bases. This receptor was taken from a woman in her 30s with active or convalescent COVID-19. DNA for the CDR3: TGTGCCAGCAGTTACTCCGGGACAGGCAATTCACCCCTCCACTTT. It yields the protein CASSYSGTGNSPLHF.